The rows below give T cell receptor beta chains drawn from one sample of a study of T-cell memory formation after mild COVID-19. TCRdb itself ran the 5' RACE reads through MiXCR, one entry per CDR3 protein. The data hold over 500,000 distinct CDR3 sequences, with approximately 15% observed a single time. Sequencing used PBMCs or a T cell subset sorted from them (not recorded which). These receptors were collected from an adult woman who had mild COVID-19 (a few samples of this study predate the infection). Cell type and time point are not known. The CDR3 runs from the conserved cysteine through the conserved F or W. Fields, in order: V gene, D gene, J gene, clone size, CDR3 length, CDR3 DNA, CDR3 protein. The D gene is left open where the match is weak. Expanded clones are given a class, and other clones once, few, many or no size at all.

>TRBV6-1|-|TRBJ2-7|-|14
TGTGCCAGCAGTGAAGCGTTGGGATTCTACGAGCAGTACTTC
CASSEALGFYEQYF
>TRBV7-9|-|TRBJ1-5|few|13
TGTGCCAGCTGTCAGGGGAGCAATCAGCCCCAGCATTTT
CASCQGSNQPQHF
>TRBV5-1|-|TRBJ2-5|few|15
TGCGCCAGCAGCTTGGAGGGCAGCCGCCAAGAGACCCAGTACTTC
CASSLEGSRQETQYF
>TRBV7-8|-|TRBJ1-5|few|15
TGTGCCAGCAGCTCGGGGCCAGGGCCGAATCAGCCCCAGCATTTT
CASSSGPGPNQPQHF
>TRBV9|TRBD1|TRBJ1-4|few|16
TGTGCCAGCAGCGTTCATCCGGAGGGGGCGGCCGAAAAACTGTTTTTT
CASSVHPEGAAEKLFF
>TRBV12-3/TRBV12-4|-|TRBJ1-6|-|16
TGTGCCAGCAGTTTTAATACAGGCTCCTATAATTCACCCCTCCACTTT
CASSFNTGSYNSPLHF
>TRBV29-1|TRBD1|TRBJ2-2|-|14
TGCAGCGTTGTCCAGGGGGTTGGGACCGGGGAGCTGTTTTTT
CSVVQGVGTGELFF
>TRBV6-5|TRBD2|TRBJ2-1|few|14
TGTGCCAGCAGATCCGGGACTAGTTTCAATGAGCAGTTCTTC
CASRSGTSFNEQFF
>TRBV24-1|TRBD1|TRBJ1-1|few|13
TGTGCCACCAGTGACACGGACAGGGCTGAAGCTTTCTTT
CATSDTDRAEAFF
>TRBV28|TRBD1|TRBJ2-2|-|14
TGTGCCAGCAGGGGGACAGGGTCACCCGGGGAGCTGTTTTTT
CASRGTGSPGELFF
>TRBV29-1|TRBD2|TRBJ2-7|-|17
TGCAGCGTAAGCACTTTACTTAGCGGGAGAGGGGCCTACGAGCAGTACTTC
CSVSTLLSGRGAYEQYF
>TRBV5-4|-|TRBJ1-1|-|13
TGTGCCAGCAGCTATGACGGGGTTGCTGAAGCTTTCTTT
CASSYDGVAEAFF
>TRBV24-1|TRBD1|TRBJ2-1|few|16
TGTGCCACCAGTGTCCCGACCGGGGACAGGGGATATGAGCAGTTCTTC
CATSVPTGDRGYEQFF
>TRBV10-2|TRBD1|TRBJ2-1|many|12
TGCGCCAGCAGTAGACAGGGGCTGGAGCAGTTCTTC
CASSRQGLEQFF
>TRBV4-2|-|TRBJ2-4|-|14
TGTGCCAGCAGCCAAGGGGCGTCCAAAAACATTCAGTACTTC
CASSQGASKNIQYF
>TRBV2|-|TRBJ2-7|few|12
TGTGCCAGTCGGAGAACCTCCTACGAGCAGTACTTC
CASRRTSYEQYF
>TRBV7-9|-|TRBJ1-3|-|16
TGTGCCAGCAGCCGTAAGACAGGTTTCTCTGGAAACACCATATATTTT
CASSRKTGFSGNTIYF
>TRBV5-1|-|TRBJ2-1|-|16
TGCGCCAGCAGCTTGGGTTGGCCGAGCTCCTACAATGAGCAGTTCTTC
CASSLGWPSSYNEQFF
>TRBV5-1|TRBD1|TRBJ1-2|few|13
TGCGCCAGCAGCTCCGGGACAGAGGGTGGCTACACCTTC
CASSSGTEGGYTF
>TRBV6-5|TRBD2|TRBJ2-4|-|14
TGTGCCAGCAGTTACTCTCGGGGGGTTGACATTCAGTACTTC
CASSYSRGVDIQYF
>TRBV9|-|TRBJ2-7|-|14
TGTGCCAGCAGCGTAGAGGGCCGGACCTACGAGCAGTACTTC
CASSVEGRTYEQYF
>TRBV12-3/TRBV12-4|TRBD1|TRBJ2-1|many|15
TGTGCCAGCAGTTTAGGACAGGGGGTTAACAATGAGCAGTTCTTC
CASSLGQGVNNEQFF
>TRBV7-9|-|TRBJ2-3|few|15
TGTGCCAGCAGCTTAGTAGAGATCAGCACAGATACGCAGTATTTT
CASSLVEISTDTQYF
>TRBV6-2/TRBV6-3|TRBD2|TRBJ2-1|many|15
TGTGCCAGCAGTTACCCGGGACTAGCGGGGGATGAGCAGTTCTTC
CASSYPGLAGDEQFF
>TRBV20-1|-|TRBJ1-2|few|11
TGCAGTGCCGGATTTTATCTTGGCTACACCTTC
CSAGFYLGYTF
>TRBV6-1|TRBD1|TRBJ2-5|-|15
TGTGCCAGCAGTGAAGCGACAGGGGGCCCAGAGACCCAGTACTTC
CASSEATGGPETQYF
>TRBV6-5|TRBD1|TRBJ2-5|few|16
TGTGCCAGCAGTGGATCCGGGACAGGGATGAGGGAGACCCAGTACTTC
CASSGSGTGMRETQYF
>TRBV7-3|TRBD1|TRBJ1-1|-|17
TGTGCCAGCAGCTCGGGTCCCAAAACAGGGGGGAACACTGAAGCTTTCTTT
CASSSGPKTGGNTEAFF
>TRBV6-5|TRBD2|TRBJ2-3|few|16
TGTGCCAGCAGTTACCACAGCGGGGGGCCCATAGATACGCAGTATTTT
CASSYHSGGPIDTQYF
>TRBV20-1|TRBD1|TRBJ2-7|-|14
TGCAGTGCTTTCCCGGACAGGGGATCCTACGAGCAGTACTTC
CSAFPDRGSYEQYF
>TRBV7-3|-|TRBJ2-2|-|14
TGTGCCAGCAGCTTAATGGGGGAAACCGGGGAGCTGTTTTTT
CASSLMGETGELFF
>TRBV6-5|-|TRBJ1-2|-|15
TGTGCCAGCAGTTACGAGACAGGCTCTAACTATGGCTACACCTTC
CASSYETGSNYGYTF
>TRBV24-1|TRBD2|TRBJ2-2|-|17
TGTGCCACCAGTGGCCAAATAAGACTAGCGGGAACCGGGGAGCTGTTTTTT
CATSGQIRLAGTGELFF
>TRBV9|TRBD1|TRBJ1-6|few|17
TGTGCCAGCAGCGTCGGTTGGGACAGGGGCTGGAGGTCACCCCTCCACTTT
CASSVGWDRGWRSPLHF
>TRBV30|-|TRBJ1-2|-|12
TGTGCCTGGAGACCGAGTGGCGGTGGCTACACCTTC
CAWRPSGGGYTF
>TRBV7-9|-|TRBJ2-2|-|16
TGTGCCAGCAGCTTAAGTATCGGACTTGACACCGGGGAGCTGTTTTTT
CASSLSIGLDTGELFF
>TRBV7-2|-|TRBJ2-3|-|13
TGTGCCAGCAGCTCTCCAGAGGGGTCCCAGCAGTATTTT
CASSSPEGSQQYF
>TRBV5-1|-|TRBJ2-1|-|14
TGCGCCAGCAGCCCGCGAGGGCCAGGGGACGAGCAGTTCTTC
CASSPRGPGDEQFF
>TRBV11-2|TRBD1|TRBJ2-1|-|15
TGTGCCAGCAGCCGGACAGGGGGCGTCTACAATGAGCAGTTCTTC
CASSRTGGVYNEQFF
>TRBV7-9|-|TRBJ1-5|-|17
TGTGCCAGCAGCCAACCCCTCGGGACCGTTGACGATCAGCCCCAGCATTTT
CASSQPLGTVDDQPQHF
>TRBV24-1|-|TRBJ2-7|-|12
TGTGCCACCGCGGGGACAACCTACGAGCAGTACTTC
CATAGTTYEQYF
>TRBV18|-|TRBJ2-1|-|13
TGTGCCAGCTCACCAAGGATGGAGAATGAGCAGTTCTTC
CASSPRMENEQFF
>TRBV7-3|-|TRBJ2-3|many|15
TGTGCCAGCAGCTTAACGGGAGGAAGCACAGATACGCAGTATTTT
CASSLTGGSTDTQYF
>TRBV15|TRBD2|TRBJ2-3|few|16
TGTGCCACCAGCCATTGGCTAGCGGGGACCACAGATACGCAGTATTTT
CATSHWLAGTTDTQYF
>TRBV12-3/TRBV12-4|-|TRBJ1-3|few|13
TGTGCCAGCAGTTCAAGAGCTGGAAACACCATATATTTT
CASSSRAGNTIYF
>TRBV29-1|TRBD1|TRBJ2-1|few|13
TGCAGCGTCGACCGGGACAGGGGGGCAGAGCAGTTCTTC
CSVDRDRGAEQFF
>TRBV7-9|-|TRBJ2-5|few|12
TGTGCCAGCAGGACAATCCAAGAGACCCAGTACTTC
CASRTIQETQYF
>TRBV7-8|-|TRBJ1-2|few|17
TGTGCCAGCAGCCCGAATGGGGGACGTGAGATGGGCTATGGCTACACCTTC
CASSPNGGREMGYGYTF
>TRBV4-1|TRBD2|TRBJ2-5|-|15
TGCGCCAGCAGTATAGCGGGGGGGCCGTTAGAGACCCAGTACTTC
CASSIAGGPLETQYF
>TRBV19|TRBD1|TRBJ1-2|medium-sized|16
TGTGCCAGTACCTCTTACCGGGACAGAATACACTATGGCTACACCTTC
CASTSYRDRIHYGYTF
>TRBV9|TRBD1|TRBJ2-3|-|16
TGTGCCAGCAGCCGAACCGGGACAGGGTACACAGATACGCAGTATTTT
CASSRTGTGYTDTQYF
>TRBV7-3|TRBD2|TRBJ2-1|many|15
TGTGCCAGCAGCCTGCTAGCGGGAGGGCCCAATGAGCAGTTCTTC
CASSLLAGGPNEQFF
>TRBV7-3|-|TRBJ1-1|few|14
TGTGCCAGCAGCTTAACAGGGGTGAGGACTGAAGCTTTCTTT
CASSLTGVRTEAFF
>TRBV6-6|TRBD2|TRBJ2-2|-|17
TGTGCCAGCAGTTACGGGGCGGGAGTGGTCTTCGCCGGGGAGCTGTTTTTT
CASSYGAGVVFAGELFF
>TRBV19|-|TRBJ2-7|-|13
TGTGCCAGGCCGGACAACAGCTCCTACGAGCAGTACTTC
CARPDNSSYEQYF
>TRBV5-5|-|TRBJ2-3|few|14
TGTGCCAGCAGCCAAACTCCGAGCACAGATACGCAGTATTTT
CASSQTPSTDTQYF
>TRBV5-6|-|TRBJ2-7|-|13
TGTGCCAGCAGCTCACAGTTCCCCCACGAGCAGTACTTC
CASSSQFPHEQYF